Below are 17 T cell receptor beta chains sequenced from a single sample in a study of T-cell reconstitution after alpha-beta-depleted transplantation in children. Unique molecular identifiers featured in how the TCRbeta library was prepared. From the PCR reads, TCRdb called clonotypes with MiXCR, one entry per CDR3 protein. The top ten hold over 3.5% of the sample, which has a few hundred thousand distinct CDR3 sequences, 10% to 15% seen once. Material: PBMCs, obtained from the stem cell graft. Receptor source: a human donor who donated a stem cell graft to a child with Fanconi anemia.

The sample holds a few counts of this clonotype. This chain links TRBV12-3 or TRBV12-4 with TRBJ2-5, with 12 bases lining up with TRBD2. CDR3 length: 16 amino acids. Losses at the gene ends were 5 bases for V and 5 bases for J; bases not matched to a gene: 9. Here the CDR3 DNA reads TGTGCCAGCAGTCCGGAACTAGCGGGGGGTTTGGAGACCCAGTACTTC. Residues: CASSPELAGGLETQYF.

This clonotype appeared many times. The rearrangement uses TRBV5-1 and TRBJ2-2, with D tentatively TRBD1 (6 bases). The CDR3 spans 16 residues. Germline loops: CDR1 SGHRS, CDR2 YFSETQ. V dropped 0 bases and J dropped 5 bases, with 14 bases sitting between them. CDR3 sequence: CASSLDVYRETGELFF. As DNA, the CDR3 is TGCGCCAGCAGCTTGGATGTTTACAGGGAGACCGGGGAGCTGTTTTTT.

The rearrangement links TRBV28 to TRBJ2-5; the match to TRBD1 covers 9 bases. The germline CDR1 and CDR2 sequences are MDHEN and SYDVKM. There are 13 residues in the CDR3. J gave up 5 bases and V 10 bases, and 8 bases lay outside the gene matches. CDR3 in amino acids: CAIKDRGKETQYF. CDR3 bases: TGTGCCATAAAAGACAGGGGGAAGGAGACCCAGTACTTC.

This chain links TRBV6-2 or TRBV6-3 with TRBJ1-5, with 8 bases that match TRBD1. The germline V gene has CDR1 MNHEY and CDR2 SVGEGT. The CDR3 runs to 17 residues. V dropped 9 bases and J dropped 6; count of bases not matched to a gene: 19. The CDR3 sequence is CASTVGQGQGSGQPQHF. The DNA of the CDR3 is TGTGCCAGTACCGTTGGACAGGGACAAGGTTCTGGTCAGCCCCAGCATTTT.

This clonotype was counted between two and nine times. The genes are TRBV29-1 and TRBJ1-1; the D is unclear. In germline, CDR1 is SQVTM, CDR2 ANQGSEA. The V end lost 7 bases, the J end lost 5 bases, and 11 bases lay between the germline ends. The CDR3 is 11 residues long. Here the CDR3 reads CSAGEVTEAFF. CDR3 DNA sequence: TGCAGCGCCGGAGAGGTAACTGAAGCTTTCTTT.

This chain joins TRBV7-8 and TRBJ2-1; 13 positions agree with TRBD2. The germline CDR1 and CDR2 sequences are SGHVS and FQNEAQ. CDR3 length: 18 residues. Losses at the gene ends were 5 bases for V and 3 bases for J; bases not matched to a gene: 10. Here the CDR3 DNA reads TGTGCCAGCAGCCTGCGGACTAGCGGGGGACCACTCTACAATGAGCAGTTCTTC. Its translation: CASSLRTSGGPLYNEQFF.

The chain is built from TRBV4-3 and TRBJ2-7; unclear D gene. CDR1 is LGHNA and CDR2 is YSLEER in the germline V gene. V dropped 0 bases and J dropped 2 bases, with 8 bases sitting between them. The CDR3 loop spans 14 amino acids. The CDR3 is CASSQEPGPYEQYF. The CDR3 DNA follows: TGCGCCAGCAGCCAAGAGCCCGGACCCTACGAGCAGTACTTC.

The V gene is TRBV10-3, the J gene TRBJ1-1, with no clear D. Germline V gene sequence: CDR1 ENHRY, CDR2 SYGVKD. V lost 6 bases to trimming and J lost 6 bases, with 11 bases between them. This CDR3 comprises 12 residues. The CDR3 is CAISPTSSEAFF. CDR3 coding DNA: TGTGCCATCAGCCCGACCTCATCTGAAGCTTTCTTT.

This clonotype came up a few times. This sequence joins TRBV5-5 and TRBJ2-1; D gene uncertain. This CDR3 is built from 15 residues. V was cut by 2 bases and J by 5 bases, with 14 bases left in between. CDR1 is SGHKS, CDR2 YYEKEE, per germline (reference sequence). CDR3 in DNA: TGTGCCAGCAGCTTTGGAGTCGGCCGCCACAATGAGCAGTTCTTC. Its protein is CASSFGVGRHNEQFF.

This clonotype was observed a few times. This chain links TRBV6-2 or TRBV6-3 with TRBJ2-5; D assignment may be TRBD1 or TRBD2 (5 bases each). The CDR3 is 14 residues long. V lost 0 bases and J 4 bases, leaving 9 bases between the germline ends. CDR1 and CDR2 from the germline V gene are MNHEY and SVGEGT. The CDR3 nucleotides read TGTGCCAGCAGTTACTCGGGACCAGGAGAGACCCAGTACTTC. Translating gives CASSYSGPGETQYF.

This clonotype appeared many times. Here the CDR3 DNA reads TGTGCCAGCAGGCGCGGGACGGAGAATGAAAAACTGTTTTTT. It specifies CASRRGTENEKLFF. The V and J genes are TRBV3-1 and TRBJ1-4, with D possibly being TRBD1 (5 bases). The CDR3 length is 14 residues. Per germline, CDR1 LGHDT and CDR2 YNNKEL (reference sequence). Between the trimmed V and J ends, which lost 6 bases and 5 bases, there was a span of 13 bases.

Concerning this clonotype itself: An end of the junction does not agree with germline; a read error may underlie this. V is TRBV7-9 and J is TRBJ1-5; no definite D call. Germline V gives CDR1 SEHNR, CDR2 FQNEAQ (reference sequence). There are 13 residues in the CDR3. The chain's CDR3 is CSSSFGEGQPQHF. The CDR3 DNA reads as TGTTCCAGCAGCTTTGGTGAGGGACAGCCCCAGCATTTT.

This clonotype occurred many times. The genes are TRBV20-1 and TRBJ2-3; D not certain. The V gene lost 5 bases and the J gene lost 4 bases, with 10 bases spanning the gap. Looked up from germline, CDR1 is DFQATT and CDR2 is SNEGSKA (reference sequence). This CDR3 is 12 amino acids long. This CDR3 reads CSASLGSDTQYF. The DNA for the CDR3 is TGCAGTGCTTCGTTGGGGTCAGATACGCAGTATTTT.

The chain carries TRBV6-1 and TRBJ2-3; 7 nucleotides agree with TRBD1. The ends lost 7 bases at V and 4 bases at J; junction bases unmatched: 8. The length of the CDR3 is 14 residues. In germline, CDR1 is MNHNS, CDR2 SASEGT. Written as DNA, the CDR3 is TGTGCCAGCACCCGAGGGGGCTCGGCAGATACGCAGTATTTT. This codes for CASTRGGSADTQYF.

This clonotype was picked up a small number of times. CDR3 coding DNA: TGTGCCAGCAGCGCCGGGACAAGACCAAATGAAAAACTGTTTTTT. Translating gives CASSAGTRPNEKLFF. The genes are TRBV9 and TRBJ1-4, with a weak D call TRBD1 (6 bases). V lost 3 bases and J lost 5, with 14 bases in between. CDR1 SGDLS and CDR2 YYNGEE come from the germline V gene. The CDR3 runs 15 residues.

Ten or more counts support this clonotype. This chain links TRBV29-1 with TRBJ2-1; D possibly matches TRBD1 or TRBD2 (6 bases each). In germline, CDR1 is SQVTM, CDR2 ANQGSEA. V was shortened by 5 bases and J by 14 bases, with 13 bases between the two germline ends. The CDR3 spans 10 residues. CDR3 sequence: CSVIGGRKFF. The CDR3 DNA sequence: TGCAGCGTTATCGGGGGCCGAAAGTTCTTC.

In this sample, this clonotype turned up a few times. V gene TRBV28 combines with J gene TRBJ2-3; perhaps TRBD2 as D (6 bases). The germline V and J ends were trimmed by 8 bases and 0 bases, with 15 bases remaining between them. The germline CDR1 and CDR2 sequences are MDHEN and SYDVKM. The CDR3 totals 15 residues. The chain's CDR3 is CASSARGVSTDTQYF. The CDR3 region has the DNA TGTGCCAGCTCCGCACGCGGGGTAAGCACAGATACGCAGTATTTT.